The 29 T cell receptor beta chains below come from one sample, sequenced in a study of beta chain features in type 1 diabetes. Expressed TCRB transcripts got sequenced, as all isolated RNA was reverse transcribed. TCRdb's copy holds only in-frame clones and misses some; the assay was immunoSEQ multiplex PCR. The data show over 500,000 clones, around 15% seen once. The specimen sequenced was naive CD4+ T cells from blood. These TCRs come from a man younger than 30 in good health.

This clone was found a few times. The chain couples TRBV5-4 to TRBJ2-5, with unresolved D. V was clipped by 4 bases and J by 1 base, with 8 bases between them. The CDR3 contains 13 residues. The V gene's germline CDR1 is SGHNT and CDR2 YYREEE (reference sequence). DNA of the CDR3: TGTGCCAGCAGCCCTCGGGCCCAAGAGACCCAGTACTTC. As protein: CASSPRAQETQYF.

The chain joins TRBV12-5 to TRBJ2-1; possible D gene TRBD2, 5 bases. The ends were cut back, 0 bases at V and 9 bases at J, with 18 bases in the middle. This CDR3 is built from 16 residues. Germline assignment: CDR1 LGHNT and CDR2 FRNRAP. CDR3 coding DNA: TGTGCTAGTGGTTTGGTACTAGATCGACGACGTGGTGAGCAGTTCTTC. It is translated as CASGLVLDRRRGEQFF. Together with reference TRBV12-5 and TRBJ2-1, the CDR3 gives the full variable domain: DARVTQTPRHKVTEMGQEVTMRCQPILGHNTVFWYRQTMMQGLELLAYFRNRAPLDDSGMPKDRFSAEMPDATLATLKIQPSEPRDSAVYFCASGLVLDRRRGEQFFGPGTRLTVL.

This clone was picked up a small number of times. J is TRBJ2-7 and V is TRBV7-2; 9 bases map to TRBD2. Germline assignment: CDR1 SGHTA and CDR2 FQGNSA. After removal of 5 bases from V and 5 bases from J, the junction contained 16 bases not matched to a gene. The CDR3 extends over 17 amino acids. The CDR3: CASSPLGGRGVPHEQYF. The CDR3 nucleotides read TGTGCCAGCAGCCCCCTCGGCGGGAGGGGAGTGCCCCACGAGCAGTACTTC. The full variable domain, rest sourced from reference TRBV7-2 and TRBJ2-7, is GAGVSQSPSNKVTEKGKDVELRCDPISGHTALYWYRQSLGQGLEFLIYFQGNSAPDKSGLPSDRFSAERTGGSVSTLTIQRTQQEDSAVYLCASSPLGGRGVPHEQYFGPGTRLTVT.

The sample holds a few counts of this clone. The chain carries TRBV27 and TRBJ1-2; TRBD1 might be the D (5 bases). Germline V gene sequence: CDR1 MNHEY, CDR2 SMNVEV (reference sequence). This CDR3 comprises 14 residues. Trimming removed 5 bases from V and 4 bases from J, with 14 bases in between. The CDR3 reads CASSPLAGRYGYTF. The CDR3 coding sequence is TGTGCCAGCAGTCCCCTCGCAGGGCGCTATGGCTACACCTTC.

V gene TRBV9 combines with J gene TRBJ1-3; D is unresolved. This CDR3 comprises 15 residues. Trimming left V 3 bases short and J 4 bases short, with 14 bases between. CDR1 SGDLS and CDR2 YYNGEE come from the germline V gene. The CDR3 is CASSASQVSGNTIYF. CDR3 DNA sequence: TGTGCCAGCAGCGCGAGCCAGGTATCAGGAAACACCATATATTTT.

This clone appeared a few times. The V gene is TRBV28, the J gene TRBJ1-4, with D perhaps TRBD1 (6 bases). CDR3 length: 18 residues. CDR1 and CDR2 from the germline V gene are MDHEN and SYDVKM. The V gene lost 6 bases and the J gene lost 6 bases, with 26 bases spanning the gap. The CDR3 sequence: CASRDTGLPYTVDEKLFF. The CDR3 DNA sequence: TGTGCCAGCAGGGACACAGGGTTACCCTATACCGTAGATGAAAAACTGTTTTTT.

This clone was seen more than once but under ten times. The CDR3 loop is CASSLDRGYYEQYF. DNA for the CDR3: TGTGCCAGCAGCCTGGACAGGGGATACTACGAGCAGTACTTC. J is TRBJ2-7 and V is TRBV7-3; TRBD1 agrees at 9 bases. The CDR3 has 14 residues. After removal of 5 bases from V and 3 bases from J, the junction contained 5 bases not matched to a gene. CDR1 is SGHTA and CDR2 is FQGTGA in the germline V gene.

The chain recombines TRBV27 with TRBJ1-1; D not certain. The CDR3 runs 13 residues. V lost 0 bases, J lost 12 bases, and 14 bases lay in between. Looked up from germline, CDR1 is MNHEY and CDR2 is SMNVEV (reference sequence). The CDR3, as DNA: TGTGCCAGCAGTTTATCGTTCAGGAGAGGCACTTTCTTT. Translating gives CASSLSFRRGTFF.

The rearrangement links TRBV14 to TRBJ1-1, with a weak D call TRBD1 (5 bases). The length of the CDR3 is 15 residues. Germline CDR1 reads SGHDN; CDR2 reads FVKESK. V was trimmed by 4 bases and J by 1 base, leaving 13 bases between them. The CDR3 nucleotides are TGTGCCAGCAGCCCCCTCCGGGGCTCGAACACTGAAGCTTTCTTT. It is translated as CASSPLRGSNTEAFF.

V is TRBV4-3 and J is TRBJ2-5; D uncertain. Germline lookup yields CDR1 LGHNA and CDR2 YSLEER. V dropped 4 bases and J dropped 5 bases, with 11 bases sitting between them. The CDR3 has 13 amino acids. This chain's CDR3 is CASSRRSRETQYF. CDR3 DNA: TGCGCCAGCAGCCGAAGGTCACGGGAGACCCAGTACTTC.

The sample holds a few counts of this clone. The chain has TRBV7-9 and TRBJ2-2; D not resolved. Germline V lookup: CDR1 SEHNR, CDR2 FQNEAQ (reference sequence). Trimming stripped 2 bases from V and 0 bases from J, with 7 bases between. CDR3 length: 15 amino acids. The CDR3 spells CASSLKGTNTGELFF. CDR3 sequence (DNA): TGTGCCAGCAGCTTAAAGGGAACGAACACCGGGGAGCTGTTTTTT.

The rearrangement links TRBV9 to TRBJ2-6; D is undetermined. V lost 4 bases and J lost 0, with 11 bases in between. CDR1 is SGDLS and CDR2 is YYNGEE in the germline V gene. The length of the CDR3 is 16 residues. CDR3 in amino acids: CASSPREASGANVLTF. The DNA for the CDR3 is TGTGCCAGCAGCCCCCGTGAGGCCTCTGGGGCCAACGTCCTGACTTTC.

This clone was detected only a few times. This rearrangement joins TRBV4-2 to TRBJ1-3; D is undetermined. The CDR3 sequence is 16 residues long. V was cut by 2 bases and J by 2 bases, with 13 bases left in between. Germline CDR1 is LGHNA and CDR2 is YNFKEQ. The CDR3 loop reads CASSQSPGLPGNTIYF. The CDR3 nucleotides are TGTGCCAGCAGCCAATCCCCGGGTCTACCTGGAAACACCATATATTTT.

The J gene is TRBJ2-2, the V gene TRBV25-1; 12 bases map to TRBD2. CDR3 length equals 14 residues. V lost 6 bases to trimming and J lost 7 bases; unmatched junction nucleotides: 3. CDR1 is MGHDK and CDR2 is SYGVNS in the germline V gene. CDR3 sequence (DNA): TGTGCCAGCAGGACTAGCGGGAGAGGCGGGGAGCTGTTTTTT. Amino acids: CASRTSGRGGELFF.

This sequence joins TRBV28 and TRBJ2-1; TRBD1 matches 9 bases. Trimming at V came to 4 bases and at J to 5 bases, leaving 12 bases not matched to a gene. The germline CDR1 and CDR2 sequences are MDHEN and SYDVKM. The CDR3 totals 17 residues. The CDR3 loop reads CASSSSTGTGSHNEQFF. CDR3 DNA sequence: TGTGCCAGCAGTTCCTCTACCGGGACAGGGTCCCACAATGAGCAGTTCTTC.

With regard to this clone: The same CDR3 is also encoded by other DNA sequences in this sample. The chain uses TRBV9 and TRBJ2-2; TRBD1 matches 11 bases. The germline V gene has CDR1 SGDLS and CDR2 YYNGEE. Trimming removed 0 bases from V and 4 bases from J; junction bases left unmatched: 5. The CDR3 runs to 17 residues. The CDR3 DNA is TGTGCCAGCAGCGTAGCTACCGGGACAGGGGGCACCGGGGAGCTGTTTTTT. Its protein product is CASSVATGTGGTGELFF.

This clone was seen a handful of times. This chain connects TRBV19 to TRBJ1-1; 7 positions match TRBD1. The germline CDR1 and CDR2 sequences are LNHDA and SQIVND (reference sequence). J was trimmed by 5 bases and V by 0 bases; bases with no gene match: 3. CDR3 size: 14 residues. The CDR3 loop reads CASSIEKGATEAFF. CDR3 in DNA: TGTGCCAGTAGTATAGAAAAGGGGGCGACTGAAGCTTTCTTT.

The genes are TRBV15 and TRBJ2-7; D perhaps matches TRBD1 (6 bases). Germline lookup yields CDR1 LNHNV and CDR2 YYDKDF (reference sequence). The ends were cut back, 8 bases at V and 2 bases at J, with 13 bases in the middle. The CDR3 is made up of 13 amino acids. The chain's CDR3 is CATAGTSTYEQYF. CDR3 bases: TGTGCCACCGCCGGGACATCAACCTACGAGCAGTACTTC.

Only a few counts were recorded for this clone. The chain employs TRBV7-9 and TRBJ1-2; the D gene is possibly TRBD1 (6 bases). The V gene lost 5 bases and the J gene lost 5 bases, with 12 bases spanning the gap. Germline values: CDR1 SEHNR, CDR2 FQNEAQ (reference sequence). The length of the CDR3 is 13 residues. CDR3 DNA sequence: TGTGCCAGCAGCATCTACACAGGGTATGGCTACACCTTC. Protein: CASSIYTGYGYTF.

This clone appeared a few times. V and J are TRBV15 and TRBJ1-2; the D is unclear. V was cut by 1 base and J by 4 bases, with 16 bases left in between. The length of the CDR3 is 16 residues. Looked up from germline, CDR1 is LNHNV and CDR2 is YYDKDF (reference sequence). CDR3 DNA sequence: TGTGCCACCAGCAGAGCCATGGTGAAACAGCCCTATGGCTACACCTTC. Its translation is CATSRAMVKQPYGYTF.

The chain's CDR3 is CATSRDRDRGYWNQPQHF. CDR3 bases: TGTGCCACCAGCAGAGATCGGGACAGGGGATATTGGAATCAGCCCCAGCATTTT. The chain is built from TRBV15 and TRBJ1-5, with 10 bases identical to TRBD1. The CDR3 sequence is 18 residues long. V was pared by 0 bases and J by 4 bases, with 9 bases of the junction left unmatched. The germline gives CDR1 LNHNV, CDR2 YYDKDF (reference sequence).

This clone was found a few times. V gene TRBV9 combines with J gene TRBJ1-2; 7 bases are a match to TRBD1. V lost 3 bases, J lost 4 bases, and 6 bases stayed unmatched. In germline, CDR1 is SGDLS, CDR2 YYNGEE. The CDR3 has 14 residues. Written as DNA, the CDR3 is TGTGCCAGCAGCGCCCCGACAGGGTTCTATGGCTACACCTTC. This translates into CASSAPTGFYGYTF.

The V call is TRBV6-1, the J call TRBJ2-1; the D gene is possibly TRBD2 (6 bases). The germline V gene encodes CDR1 MNHNS and CDR2 SASEGT. The CDR3 extends over 16 amino acids. Trimming pared 1 base from V and 3 bases from J, leaving 13 bases between. The CDR3, as DNA: TGTGCCAGCAGTGAAGAGCCGGGACTCGGCTACAATGAGCAGTTCTTC. The encoded protein is CASSEEPGLGYNEQFF.

Only one count was recorded for this clone. The chain employs TRBV19 and TRBJ1-6; perhaps TRBD1 as D (6 bases). The germline V gene encodes CDR1 LNHDA and CDR2 SQIVND (reference sequence). This CDR3 is 18 amino acids long. The V end was cut by 10 bases, the J end by 0 bases, with 22 bases between. The CDR3 DNA reads as TGTGCCACCGCTCAGGGGACGCTTCCCAGCTCCTATAATTCACCCCTCCACTTT. Translating it yields CATAQGTLPSSYNSPLHF.

This chain uses TRBV7-3 with TRBJ1-2; D ambiguous. The CDR3 covers 14 residues. With 5 bases removed from V and 0 bases from J, the gap between germline ends came to 10 bases. Germline V gene data show CDR1 as SGHTA and CDR2 as FQGTGA. CDR3 amino acids: CASSPDTTNYGYTF. The CDR3 nucleotides are TGTGCCAGCAGCCCCGACACCACTAACTATGGCTACACCTTC.

This clone was counted a few times. The J gene is TRBJ2-1, the V gene TRBV20-1; D gene unclear. Germline CDR1 reads DFQATT; CDR2 reads SNEGSKA (reference sequence). V dropped 5 bases and J dropped 12 bases, with 14 bases sitting between them. CDR3 size: 11 residues. The CDR3 here is CSAPRQNWQFF. The CDR3 DNA reads as TGCAGTGCTCCGAGGCAAAATTGGCAGTTCTTC.

The chain links TRBV5-4 to TRBJ1-5; no clear D. From germline, CDR1 is SGHNT and CDR2 YYREEE (reference sequence). The CDR3 extends over 14 amino acids. V was shortened by 4 bases and J by 2 bases, with 10 bases between the two germline ends. This chain's CDR3 is CASSTNGGNQPQHF. Here the CDR3 DNA reads TGTGCCAGCAGCACTAACGGGGGCAATCAGCCCCAGCATTTT.

This clone was seen only a few times. V is TRBV28 and J is TRBJ2-3; D gene ambiguous. Germline CDR1 is MDHEN and CDR2 is SYDVKM. Trimming removed 3 bases from V and 5 bases from J, with 6 bases in between. This CDR3 has 12 amino acids. The CDR3 loop reads CASSLYLDTQYF. In DNA form, the CDR3 reads TGTGCCAGCAGTTTGTATCTAGATACGCAGTATTTT.

The chain couples TRBV20-1 to TRBJ2-1; tentative D call: TRBD2 (5 bases). CDR1 is DFQATT and CDR2 is SNEGSKA in the germline V gene (reference sequence). The ends were cut back, 3 bases at V and 9 bases at J, with 6 bases in the middle. The CDR3 spans 10 residues. CDR3 nucleotide sequence: TGCAGTGCTAGGAGGGCTGAGCAGTTCTTC. Translating it yields CSARRAEQFF.